This entry features one T cell receptor (beta chain) sequence. Its antigen is unidentified. The germline gives CDR1 SGHRS, CDR2 YFSETQ. This CDR3 contains 13 residues. The V end was cut by 4 bases, the J end by 2 bases, with 9 bases between. Extractions gave at least 6 micrograms of total RNA per sample. These data are taken from a study of blood T cells in healthy people across ages. Study overall: When template switching was applied, about one barcoded beta molecule was captured per two T cells.

The use of a sample-barcoded 5' primer and a J-beta primer mix characterized a second PCR of about 6 to 12 cycles. A template-switch adaptor that had 12 random nucleotides put a tag on each cDNA molecule. TCRdb re-analysed the 5' RACE reads in MiXCR, keeping a single row per CDR3 protein. The data contain around 800,000 distinct CDR3 sequences, under 55% of them singletons. Findings and limits, study-wide: The recorded TCR beta diversity per million T cells decreased in a roughly linear manner with age.

This sequence was found in a man in his sixties in good health. The V gene is TRBV5-1, the J gene TRBJ1-1; D gene ambiguous. The specimen was blood. The DNA of the CDR3 is TGCGCCAGCAGCGCGAAAGGTAACACTGAAGCTTTCTTT. It codes for CASSAKGNTEAFF.